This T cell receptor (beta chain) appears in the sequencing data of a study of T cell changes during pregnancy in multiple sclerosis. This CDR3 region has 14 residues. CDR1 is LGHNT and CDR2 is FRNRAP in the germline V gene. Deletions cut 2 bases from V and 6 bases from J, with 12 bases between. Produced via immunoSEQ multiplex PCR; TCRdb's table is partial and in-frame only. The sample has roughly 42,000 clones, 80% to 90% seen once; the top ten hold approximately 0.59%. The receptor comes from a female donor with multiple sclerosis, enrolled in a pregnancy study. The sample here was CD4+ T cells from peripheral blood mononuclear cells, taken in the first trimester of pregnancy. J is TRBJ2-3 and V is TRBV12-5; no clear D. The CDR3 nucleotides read TGTGCTAGTGGTTTGACCCGCGGTGCGGATACGCAGTATTTT. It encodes CASGLTRGADTQYF.